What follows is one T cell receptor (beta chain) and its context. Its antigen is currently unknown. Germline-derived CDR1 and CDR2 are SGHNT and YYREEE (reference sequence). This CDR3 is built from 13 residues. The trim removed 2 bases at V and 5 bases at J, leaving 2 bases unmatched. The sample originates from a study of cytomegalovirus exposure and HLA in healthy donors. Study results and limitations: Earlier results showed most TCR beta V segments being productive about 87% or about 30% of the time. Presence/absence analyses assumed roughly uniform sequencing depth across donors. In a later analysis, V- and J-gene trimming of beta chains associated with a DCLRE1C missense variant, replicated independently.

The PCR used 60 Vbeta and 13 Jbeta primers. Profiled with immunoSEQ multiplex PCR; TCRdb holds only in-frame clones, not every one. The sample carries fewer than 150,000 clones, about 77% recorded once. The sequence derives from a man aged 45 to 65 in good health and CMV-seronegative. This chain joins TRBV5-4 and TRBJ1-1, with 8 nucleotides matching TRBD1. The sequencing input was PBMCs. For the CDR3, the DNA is TGTGCCAGCAGCTTACAGGGGGGGACTGAAGCTTTCTTT. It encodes CASSLQGGTEAFF.